This TCR beta chain appears in the sequencing data of a study of blood T cells in healthy people across ages. CDR3 length: 14 residues. V was shortened by 6 bases and J by 4 bases, with 15 bases between the two germline ends. The germline gives CDR1 SGHRS, CDR2 YFSETQ. This clonotype appeared a few times. For the second PCR, which ran for roughly 6 to 11 cycles, a sample-barcoded 5' primer and a J-beta primer mix were used. TCRdb recomputed calls from the 5' RACE reads with MiXCR, one row per CDR3 protein. The table shows around 1,100,000 distinct CDR3 sequences, with less than 45% occurring only once.

The sequencing input was blood. This receptor was obtained from a man younger than 35 in good health. The gene calls are TRBV5-1 and TRBJ2-3; D is uncertain. The CDR3 DNA follows: TGCGCCAGCACCGCGGTGTTAGCATCAGATACGCAGTATTTT. Translated: CASTAVLASDTQYF.